This T cell receptor (beta chain) was recovered during a study of cytomegalovirus exposure and HLA in healthy donors. For this clone: Its antigen is not identified.

General observations from the study: In a later analysis, a missense DCLRE1C variant was linked to TCR beta V- and J-gene trimming. Previous analysis showed most TCR beta V segments were productive about 90% or about 30% of the time. According to the study, 160 or so TCR beta chains were cytomegalovirus-associated.

A multiplex PCR was run with 60 Vbeta primers and 13 Jbeta primers. Assay used: immunoSEQ multiplex PCR; TCRdb lists only in-frame clones, some missing. In the table there are more than 90,000 clones, 78% of which are singletons. Sequencing was carried out using PBMCs. The receptor was isolated from a woman between 35 and 50 years old in good health and CMV-seronegative.

In nucleotides, the CDR3 is TGCAGCGTTGAGGGCAAATTACGGAAGGACACCATATATTTT. It translates to CSVEGKLRKDTIYF. The chain joins TRBV29-1 to TRBJ1-3; no reliable D call. V shed 3 bases and J shed 8 bases, with 17 bases lying between them. Per the germline V gene, CDR1 is SQVTM and CDR2 is ANQGSEA. This CDR3 region has 14 residues.